The sequence of this T cell receptor (beta chain) was determined in a study of human T cells and chemical hapten exposure (dated by TCRdb to about 2021). About the study as a whole: Libraries were pooled for sequencing, and variation in per-sample TCR yields was attributed mainly to small differences in library volumes within the pool. For every blood RNA sample, sequencing covered both the TCR alpha and TCR beta chains. Peripheral blood TCR repertoire changes were tracked in vivo in alopecia patients during primary and secondary sensitization to the hapten diphenylcyclopropenone (DPC). The paper's findings and limits, for the study overall: DPC sensitization did not change the number of TCRs with a frequency above 1 in 1000, and there was no evidence of changes in global repertoire structure. After repeated subsampling, changes were observed in the strength of the expansion versus patch-test correlation and in the threshold at which the correlation became significant.

This clonotype was counted at least ten times. What this receptor recognizes is not known. Base qualities are not at hand, and no much larger clone is one base apart. Unfractionated whole blood was collected in Tempus Blood RNA tubes, and total RNA was extracted from that blood. A few healthy volunteers were used as TCR sequencing controls and were bled at day 0, 2 weeks and 6 weeks. Library construction relied on 5' RACE. The sample was run on an Illumina MiSeq. Library preparation attached unique molecular identifiers to individual cDNA molecules for quantitative, reproducible TCR counting. The authors' pipeline ran thus. Samples had a median of about 90,000 TCRs, with a range from roughly 23,224 to 750,000. The Decombinator software suite was used to annotate the V, J and CDR3 of the TCR reads. For the PS versus PT1 abundance plots, all samples were subsampled to the same number of TCRs (28,000). TCRs were defined as expanded if absent before sensitization and observed at least eight times at the 2-week time point. Using fastp trimming at Q25 and MiXCR clonotype assembly, TCRdb reanalyzed the public sequencing data and kept in-frame beta chains. When rows share a CDR3 protein, they turn into one entry using the most common DNA and genes. For this entry, the V and J calls and clone size follow TCRdb and not the study's own pipeline. The sample table shows 120,000 to 150,000 distinct CDR3 sequences, and about 4% are seen once. The leading ten clones occupy about 1.3% of the sample.

The sequence came from a female donor in good health.

The CDR3 protein: CASSLYRAMNTEAFF. The DNA sequence is TGTGCCAGCAGCTTATACCGCGCCATGAACACTGAAGCTTTCTTT. This chain joins TRBV7-2 to TRBJ1-1, with the D gene too uncertain to name. CDR1 and CDR2, per the germline V gene, are SGHTA and FQGNSA. Relative to germline, V is 2 bases shorter and J is 0 bases shorter, with 10 bases between their ends. Its CDR3 holds 15 amino acids, cysteine through phenylalanine. Only the CDR3 DNA is retained, 45 bases long and in frame from the first base.